Presented here are 23 T cell receptor beta chains from one specimen sequenced in a study of spatial heterogeneity in lung cancer. Antigens of these TCRs are unknown. The sample's time point: sample taken at primary tumor resection. Points from the study as a whole: Tracking of tumor mutation counts was seen in expanded intratumoral alpha and beta TCR counts.

TCRdb independently ran MiXCR on the 5' RACE reads; one entry per CDR3 protein. This table has 5,000 to 7,000 distinct CDR3 sequences, less than 15% appearing once. The specimen was lung tumor tissue, collected at surgery. All receptors derive from a male donor with early-stage non-small cell lung cancer.

This clonotype is medium-sized (0.01 to 0.1%) by share. The library was built for alpha chains, so this beta chain is an off-target read and its size means little. This chain links TRBV6-5 with TRBJ1-6; 7 positions match TRBD1. V lost 5 bases to trimming and J lost 8 bases; unmatched junction nucleotides: 3. This CDR3 region has 13 residues. The germline gives CDR1 MNHEY, CDR2 SVGAGI. The CDR3 is CASSGQVYSPLHF. CDR3 nucleotide sequence: TGTGCCAGCAGTGGACAGGTTTATTCACCCCTCCACTTT.

This clonotype was found many times. Because this beta chain is a stray read in a library intended to capture alpha chains, its abundance should not be given much weight. This sequence joins TRBV6-6 and TRBJ1-6; 7 nucleotides agree with TRBD1. V lost 7 bases, J lost 6 bases, and 6 bases stayed unmatched. The V gene's germline CDR1 is MNHNY and CDR2 SVGAGI (reference sequence). This CDR3 spans 14 amino acids. The CDR3 is CASTRQGGNSPLHF. The CDR3 bases are TGTGCCAGCACCAGACAGGGAGGTAATTCACCCCTCCACTTT.

By proportion, this clonotype is medium-sized. This beta chain came through as a stray read in a library set up for alpha chains, and its size says little. The CDR3 here is CASSLEAGQATYEQYF. DNA of the CDR3: TGTGCCAGCAGTTTAGAGGCGGGACAGGCCACCTACGAGCAGTACTTC. The chain links TRBV28 to TRBJ2-7; TRBD1 matches 8 bases. The CDR3 loop spans 16 amino acids. Germline values: CDR1 MDHEN, CDR2 SYDVKM. Unmatched junction bases numbered 8, after V lost 2 bases and J lost 2 bases.

This clonotype was counted ten times or more. This beta chain was picked up by a library intended for alpha chains and is off target, so its count carries little meaning. This chain connects TRBV5-1 to TRBJ2-7; perhaps TRBD1 as D (5 bases). Trimming took 0 bases from V and 6 from J, leaving 10 bases between them. The CDR3 totals 13 residues. Germline V gene lookup returns CDR1 SGHRS and CDR2 YFSETQ. CDR3 residues: CASSLVTVGEQYF. The CDR3 DNA reads TGCGCCAGCAGCTTGGTGACAGTGGGCGAGCAGTACTTC.

In its sample, this clonotype is medium-sized (0.01 to 0.1%). With the library built for alpha chains, this beta chain is off target and its frequency is not meaningful. The chain joins TRBV7-3 to TRBJ2-3; 8 bases map to TRBD1. The CDR3 contains 14 residues. Germline loops: CDR1 SGHTA, CDR2 FQGTGA. V trimming: 7 bases; J trimming: 4 bases; junction bases outside the gene matches: 7. Here the CDR3 reads CASKRQGSADTQYF. CDR3 sequence (DNA): TGTGCCAGCAAACGACAGGGGAGTGCAGATACGCAGTATTTT. Full variable domain (rest looked up from reference TRBV7-3 and TRBJ2-3): GAGVSQTPSNKVTEKGKYVELRCDPISGHTALYWYRQSLGQGPEFLIYFQGTGAADDSGLPNDRFFAVRPEGSVSTLKIQRTERGDSAVYLCASKRQGSADTQYFGPGTRLTVL.

Relative to its sample, this clonotype is medium-sized. Because this beta chain is a stray read in a library intended to capture alpha chains, its abundance should not be given much weight. The chain uses TRBV6-2 or TRBV6-3 and TRBJ2-5, with 7 bases identical to TRBD2. This CDR3 contains 14 residues. V shed 7 bases and J 5 bases; nucleotides not matched to a gene: 10. Germline loops: CDR1 MNHEY, CDR2 SVGEGT. The CDR3 protein is CASKSAGVEETQYF. CDR3 nucleotides: TGTGCCAGCAAATCGGCGGGAGTTGAGGAGACCCAGTACTTC.

This clonotype is judged medium-sized (0.01 to 0.1%). Mismatch with germline at one junction end may stem from a read error. This beta chain lies outside the target of a library built for alpha chains; its clone size means little. The chain employs TRBV7-7 and TRBJ2-1; weak D call: TRBD1 (5 bases). In germline, CDR1 is SSHAT, CDR2 FNYEAQ (reference sequence). This CDR3 contains 13 residues. The DNA of the CDR3 is TGTGCTAGCAGCTTAGTGGAGAGACAGGAGCAGTTCTTC. Protein sequence: CASSLVERQEQFF.

This clonotype counts as medium-sized. The size of this beta chain means little, since it is a stray read in a library made for alpha chains. The J gene is TRBJ2-5, the V gene TRBV7-9; no firm D call. V dropped 5 bases and J dropped 2 bases, with 15 bases sitting between them. Germline V gene sequence: CDR1 SEHNR, CDR2 FQNEAQ (reference sequence). This CDR3 region has 15 residues. The CDR3 DNA sequence: TGTGCCAGCAGCCCAACCGGAGTCAAGCAAGAGACCCAGTACTTC. It encodes CASSPTGVKQETQYF.

As regards this clonotype: This beta chain is an off-target read within a library intended for alpha chains, so its frequency means little. The chain links TRBV5-1 to TRBJ2-3, with 7 bases aligning to TRBD2. The germline gives CDR1 SGHRS, CDR2 YFSETQ. The CDR3 is made up of 17 amino acids. V shed 3 bases, J shed 4 bases, and the junction held 14 bases outside the gene matches. For the CDR3, the DNA is TGCGCCAGCAGCTCCCGGAATGGGGGGGAATTCCCAGATACGCAGTATTTT. It encodes CASSSRNGGEFPDTQYF.

At least ten counts were recorded for this clonotype. This beta chain was picked up by a library intended for alpha chains and is off target, so its count carries little meaning. The gene calls are TRBV20-1 and TRBJ2-1; 11 bases line up with TRBD2. Germline values: CDR1 DFQATT, CDR2 SNEGSKA (reference sequence). With 6 bases clipped from V and 8 bases from J, the junction kept 9 bases outside the gene matches. The CDR3 is 14 amino acids. The CDR3 nucleotides read TGCAGTGCAAAGACTAGCGGGATTAGTCATGAGCAGTTCTTC. It specifies CSAKTSGISHEQFF.

By share, this clonotype ranks as medium-sized. A library made for alpha chains picked up this beta chain off target, so its size means little. The chain employs TRBV12-3 or TRBV12-4 and TRBJ2-2, with 7 bases fitting TRBD1. Trimming took 4 bases from V and 11 from J; bases not matched to a gene: 10. This CDR3 is built from 14 residues. CDR3 nucleotide sequence: TGTGCCAGCAGTTCCTCATACAGGGGCACCGAGCTGTTTTTT. Translation: CASSSSYRGTELFF.

By share, this clonotype counts as medium-sized. This beta chain slipped into a library made for alpha chains as a stray read, so its size is not meaningful. CDR3 sequence (DNA): TGTGCCAGCAGTTACTCTTCAGGCACCGGGGAGCTGTTTTTT. It encodes CASSYSSGTGELFF. The chain employs TRBV6-6 and TRBJ2-2; no definite D call. The germline V gene has CDR1 MNHNY and CDR2 SVGAGI (reference sequence). The V end lost 0 bases, the J end lost 4 bases, and 6 bases lay between the germline ends. CDR3 size: 14 residues.

This clonotype is deemed medium-sized. This beta chain was picked up by a library intended for alpha chains and is off target, so its count carries little meaning. The chain employs TRBV5-1 and TRBJ2-3; 7 bases match TRBD2. The V gene's germline CDR1 is SGHRS and CDR2 YFSETQ. This CDR3 comprises 14 residues. The V segment lost 4 bases and the J segment 1 base; nucleotides outside the gene matches: 3. This CDR3 is CASSQRGRTDTQYF. The CDR3 DNA reads TGCGCCAGCAGCCAGCGGGGTCGCACAGATACGCAGTATTTT.

This clonotype was detected ten times or more. With the library built for alpha chains, this beta chain is off target and its frequency is not meaningful. The chain employs TRBV2 and TRBJ2-5; no clear D. Trimming cost V 4 bases and J 1 base, with 10 bases left between them. The CDR3 has 14 amino acids. Germline V lookup: CDR1 SNHLY, CDR2 FYNNEI. CDR3 region: CASSARRIQETQYF. CDR3 sequence (DNA): TGTGCCAGCAGTGCTCGGCGGATCCAAGAGACCCAGTACTTC.

A remark on this clonotype: Being off target in a library aimed at alpha chains, this beta chain has a size of little meaning. The chain carries TRBV7-2 and TRBJ2-7; 8 bases are shared with TRBD1. There are 15 residues in the CDR3. V trimming: 6 bases; J trimming: 2 bases; junction bases outside the gene matches: 9. The germline V gene has CDR1 SGHTA and CDR2 FQGNSA. CDR3 nucleotide sequence: TGTGCCAGCAGTCCAGACAGGGGAGTTACCTACGAGCAGTACTTC. Translating it yields CASSPDRGVTYEQYF.

This clonotype rates as medium-sized. This beta chain was picked up by a library intended for alpha chains and is off target, so its count carries little meaning. The chain is built from TRBV25-1 and TRBJ2-1; D is unclear. The CDR3 extends over 15 amino acids. V lost 3 bases and J 4 bases, leaving 13 bases between the germline ends. Germline V gives CDR1 MGHDK, CDR2 SYGVNS. CDR3 loop: CASSEEALRYNEQFF. CDR3 nucleotide sequence: TGTGCCAGCAGTGAGGAAGCTCTTCGGTACAATGAGCAGTTCTTC.

This clonotype is labeled medium-sized. This beta chain is an off-target read within a library intended for alpha chains, so its frequency means little. The CDR3 loop is CAWSRGYEQYF. The CDR3 nucleotides read TGTGCCTGGAGCCGGGGATACGAGCAGTACTTC. This chain joins TRBV30 and TRBJ2-7; possible D gene TRBD2, 5 bases. The germline V gene has CDR1 GTSNPN and CDR2 SVGIG (reference sequence). V was trimmed by 3 bases and J by 4 bases, leaving 7 bases between them. The CDR3 loop spans 11 amino acids.

This clonotype is labeled as medium-sized. For a library built for alpha chains, this beta chain is a stray read; little rests on its size. This chain links TRBV28 with TRBJ2-7; the match to TRBD2 covers 9 bases. V dropped 6 bases and J dropped 2; count of bases not matched to a gene: 2. The germline V gene has CDR1 MDHEN and CDR2 SYDVKM. This CDR3 is built from 13 residues. The CDR3 DNA sequence: TGTGCCAGCAGGACTAGCGGAGCCTACGAGCAGTACTTC. Protein: CASRTSGAYEQYF.

Relative to its sample, this clonotype is medium-sized. Because the library targeted alpha chains, this beta chain is an off-target read whose size means little. The rearrangement uses TRBV28 and TRBJ1-2; D unclear. V lost 6 bases and J lost 4, with 15 bases in between. The CDR3 is 14 amino acids. Germline V CDR1 and CDR2: MDHEN, SYDVKM. The CDR3: CASRDYGPSYGYTF. In DNA form, the CDR3 reads TGTGCCAGCAGAGACTACGGCCCAAGCTATGGCTACACCTTC.

At least ten counts were recorded for this clonotype. For a library built for alpha chains, this beta chain is a stray read; little rests on its size. The V gene is TRBV7-6, the J gene TRBJ2-1, with D uncertain. Between the trimmed V and J ends, which lost 1 base and 0 bases, there was a span of 10 bases. Germline CDR1 is SGHVS and CDR2 is FNYEAQ. The CDR3 is 16 residues long. In nucleotides, the CDR3 is TGTGCCAGCAGCTTAGTTCCTTATAGCTCCTACAATGAGCAGTTCTTC. It codes for CASSLVPYSSYNEQFF.

A word on this clonotype: For a library built for alpha chains, this beta chain is a stray read; little rests on its size. The chain links TRBV12-3 or TRBV12-4 to TRBJ1-5, with 9 positions matching TRBD1. The CDR3 loop spans 16 amino acids. V dropped 3 bases and J dropped 7; count of bases not matched to a gene: 10. CDR3 coding DNA: TGTGCCAGCAGTTTCGGGGCGCAAGGACAGGGGCAGCCCCAGCATTTT. Protein product: CASSFGAQGQGQPQHF.

By proportion, this clonotype is medium-sized. A library made for alpha chains picked up this beta chain off target, so its size means little. The chain couples TRBV20-1 to TRBJ2-7, with no clear D. Trimming removed 4 bases from V and 3 bases from J, with 10 bases in between. This CDR3 comprises 12 residues. The germline V gene has CDR1 DFQATT and CDR2 SNEGSKA (reference sequence). CDR3 amino acids: CSAIPGYYEQYF. In nucleotides, the CDR3 is TGCAGTGCTATCCCTGGCTACTACGAGCAGTACTTC.

A word on this clonotype: This beta chain turned up in a library designed for alpha chains; as an off-target read, its abundance says little. The rearrangement links TRBV6-6 to TRBJ1-1, with D possibly being TRBD1 (6 bases). The V end was cut by 8 bases, the J end by 1 base, with 11 bases between. CDR1 and CDR2 from the germline V gene are MNHNY and SVGAGI (reference sequence). CDR3 length equals 13 residues. The CDR3 sequence is CASSGGRNTEAFF. CDR3 DNA sequence: TGTGCCAGCTCGGGGGGGCGGAACACTGAAGCTTTCTTT.